Following are 27 T cell receptor beta chains from one sample sequenced in a study of blood T cells in healthy people across ages. Together with a sample-barcoded 5' primer, a J-beta primer mix was included in a second PCR lasting about 6 to 11 cycles. Using its own MiXCR run on the 5' RACE reads, TCRdb lists one record per CDR3 protein. The sample lists 1.2 million to 1.5 million distinct CDR3 sequences, roughly 45% seen once, with around 8% in the top ten. The sequenced material came from blood. The receptors stem from a woman younger than 35 in good health.

The chain uses TRBV29-1 and TRBJ1-2; D may be TRBD1 (6 bases). Per germline, CDR1 SQVTM and CDR2 ANQGSEA. CDR3 size: 13 residues. The V and J ends lost 3 bases and 2 bases respectively, with 10 bases between them. CDR3 protein: CSVEAGENYGYTF. The CDR3 DNA follows: TGCAGCGTTGAGGCAGGGGAGAACTATGGCTACACCTTC.

This clonotype has a handful of counts. V and J are TRBV15 and TRBJ2-1; 7 bases map to TRBD1. Germline V gives CDR1 LNHNV, CDR2 YYDKDF (reference sequence). The CDR3 covers 14 residues. V lost 0 bases and J lost 5; bases outside the gene matches: 1. The CDR3 sequence: CATSRDRGHNEQFF. The CDR3 bases are TGTGCCACCAGCAGAGATAGGGGGCACAATGAGCAGTTCTTC.

The chain combines TRBV18 with TRBJ1-6, with D possibly TRBD1 on 6 matching bases. The CDR3 sequence is 15 residues long. V was shortened by 3 bases and J by 7 bases, with 13 bases between the two germline ends. Germline CDR1 and CDR2: KGHSH and LQKENI. CDR3 region: CASSPETGTNSPLHF. Here the CDR3 DNA reads TGTGCCAGCTCACCCGAGACAGGAACAAATTCACCCCTCCACTTT.

CDR3 DNA sequence: TGTGCCAGCAGTTCCAAGGGGCGGGGGGGCTCTTACAATGAGCAGTTCTTC. Translating it yields CASSSKGRGGSYNEQFF. This chain links TRBV12-3 or TRBV12-4 with TRBJ2-1, with TRBD2 matching 9 bases. This CDR3 contains 17 residues. With V trimmed by 4 bases and J by 4 bases, 11 bases remained unmatched.

This clonotype came up a few times. The CDR3 nucleotides are TGTGCCAGCAGCCAACTACGAGTCGACACTGAAGCTTTCTTT. Translating it yields CASSQLRVDTEAFF. This sequence joins TRBV12-3 or TRBV12-4 and TRBJ1-1; D unclear. This CDR3 is 14 amino acids long. Trimming cost V 6 bases and J 3 bases, with 14 bases left between them.

The gene calls are TRBV27 and TRBJ2-3; 9 bases fit TRBD1. CDR3 length: 16 residues. J gave up 5 bases and V 7 bases, and 13 bases lay outside the gene matches. Germline CDR1 is MNHEY and CDR2 is SMNVEV (reference sequence). CDR3 bases: TGTGCCAGCACCGCTAGGGGGACAGGGAGTGAAGATACGCAGTATTTT. Translated: CASTARGTGSEDTQYF.

This clonotype turned up a few times. V gene TRBV12-3 or TRBV12-4 combines with J gene TRBJ2-7; either TRBD1 or TRBD2 may fit D (6 bases each). The ends were cut back, 7 bases at V and 0 bases at J, with 16 bases in the middle. There are 15 residues in the CDR3. CDR3 in DNA: TGTGCCAGCATTCAGGGGACTTCCAGCTCCTACGAGCAGTACTTC. Its translation is CASIQGTSSSYEQYF.

The gene calls are TRBV7-9 and TRBJ1-2; D ambiguous. There are 12 residues in the CDR3. Trimming removed 3 bases from V and 7 bases from J, with 9 bases in between. The germline V gene has CDR1 SEHNR and CDR2 FQNEAQ (reference sequence). The CDR3 here is CASSFGPGGYTF. The CDR3, as DNA: TGTGCCAGCAGCTTTGGCCCGGGTGGCTACACCTTC.

This chain connects TRBV5-1 to TRBJ2-5; D gene unclear. The V gene's germline CDR1 is SGHRS and CDR2 YFSETQ. CDR3 size: 14 residues. Trimming left V 2 bases short and J 5 bases short, with 13 bases between. CDR3 nucleotide sequence: TGCGCCAGCAGCTTATTGTCCAAGAGGGAGACCCAGTACTTC. Residues: CASSLLSKRETQYF.

This clonotype has just a few counts. The gene calls are TRBV5-5 and TRBJ2-3; TRBD2 matches at 10 bases. The V segment lost 0 bases and the J segment 0 bases; nucleotides outside the gene matches: 10. The germline V gene encodes CDR1 SGHKS and CDR2 YYEKEE (reference sequence). This CDR3 comprises 19 residues. In nucleotides, the CDR3 is TGTGCCAGCAGCTTGGGGCCAGCGGGAGGGACCCTTAGCACAGATACGCAGTATTTT. Its translation: CASSLGPAGGTLSTDTQYF. Looking up the rest from reference TRBV5-5 and TRBJ2-3 gives the full variable domain: DAGVTQSPTHLIKTRGQQVTLRCSPISGHKSVSWYQQVLGQGPQFIFQYYEKEERGRGNFPDRFSARQFPNYSSELNVNALLLGDSALYLCASSLGPAGGTLSTDTQYFGPGTRLTVL.

As concerns this clonotype: A read error may account for a junction end that differs from germline. This rearrangement joins TRBV6-5 to TRBJ2-1; the D is unclear. The length of the CDR3 is 14 residues. CDR1 and CDR2 (germline): MNHEY, SVGAGI. CDR3: CVSSYSSLGDEQFF. In nucleotides, the CDR3 is TGTGTCAGCAGTTACTCTAGTCTAGGCGATGAGCAGTTCTTC.

The chain recombines TRBV12-3 or TRBV12-4 with TRBJ2-7; 8 bases are a match to TRBD1. J was trimmed by 2 bases and V by 7 bases; bases with no gene match: 4. The CDR3 contains 13 residues. The CDR3 sequence is CASMKDRAYEQYF. CDR3 DNA sequence: TGTGCCAGCATGAAGGACAGGGCCTACGAGCAGTACTTC.

Note on this clonotype: One junction end does not reproduce the germline sequence, and a read error may be involved. The rearrangement links TRBV11-2 to TRBJ2-3; 9 positions match TRBD2. This CDR3 spans 17 amino acids. Looked up from germline, CDR1 is SGHAT and CDR2 is FQNNGV. In DNA, the CDR3 is TGTGCCAGCAGCTTAGGGAGCTGGACTAGCGTGCCAGATACGCTGTATTTT. This codes for CASSLGSWTSVPDTLYF.

For the CDR3, the DNA is TGTGCCAGCAGGGACCCGGGACAGGGGGCGTTATACACTGAAGCTTTCTTT. This encodes CASRDPGQGALYTEAFF. The rearrangement links TRBV5-5 to TRBJ1-1, with 12 bases aligning to TRBD1. The V gene's germline CDR1 is SGHKS and CDR2 YYEKEE (reference sequence). The CDR3 is made up of 17 amino acids. V lost 5 bases, J lost 3 bases, and 11 bases stayed unmatched.

This clonotype came up a few times. The chain uses TRBV7-2 and TRBJ1-2; D gene unclear. Trimming cost V 7 bases and J 6 bases, with 15 bases left between them. CDR1 is SGHTA, CDR2 FQGNSA, per germline. The CDR3 has 13 residues. CDR3 in amino acids: CASTPDTVDGYTF. Here the CDR3 DNA reads TGTGCCAGCACACCCGACACGGTTGATGGCTACACCTTC.

This clonotype occurred a few times. This chain uses TRBV4-1 with TRBJ2-6; D ambiguous. V lost 4 bases and J 5 bases, leaving 12 bases between the germline ends. The CDR3 is 15 residues long. CDR1 and CDR2 from the germline V gene are MGHRA and YSYEKL. CDR3: CASSPDHLRANVLTF. CDR3 DNA: TGCGCCAGCAGCCCTGACCATCTCAGGGCCAACGTCCTGACTTTC.

This clonotype was counted many times. The CDR3 sequence is CASSDWGGVGSNQPQHF. CDR3 sequence (DNA): TGTGCCAGCAGTGATTGGGGGGGAGTTGGCAGCAATCAGCCCCAGCATTTT. The chain is built from TRBV12-3 or TRBV12-4 and TRBJ1-5; tentatively, D is TRBD1 (5 bases). V was clipped by 5 bases and J by 1 base, with 18 bases between them. The CDR3 spans 17 residues.

This clonotype has more than one count but fewer than ten. The rearrangement links TRBV27 to TRBJ1-5; D possibly corresponds to TRBD1 (5 bases). Trimming shortened V by 4 bases and J by 6 bases, and 10 bases separated the two germline ends. Germline V gene sequence: CDR1 MNHEY, CDR2 SMNVEV (reference sequence). The CDR3 contains 13 residues. DNA for the CDR3: TGTGCCAGCAGTTCATCACAGGTTCAGCCCCAGCATTTT. This sequence encodes CASSSSQVQPQHF.

This clonotype appeared a few times. One junction end does not reproduce the germline sequence, and a read error may be involved. This sequence joins TRBV3-1 and TRBJ2-1; 8 bases are a match to TRBD2. This CDR3 spans 15 amino acids. Germline CDR1 and CDR2: LGHDT and YNNKEL (reference sequence). The CDR3 loop is CASSPTSVSHNEQFF. The CDR3, as DNA: TGTGCCAGCAGCCCGACTAGCGTCTCCCACAATGAGCAGTTCTTC.

For this clonotype: Relative to the germline gene, one junction end is altered; a read error may explain this. This sequence joins TRBV5-1 and TRBJ2-1; 12 bases match TRBD2. The J call may be incorrect, as the DNA end agrees better with TRBJ2-7. The CDR3 runs to 14 residues. Germline V gene lookup returns CDR1 SGHRS and CDR2 YFSETQ. The CDR3 DNA reads as TGTGCCAGCAGTGGGGGACTAGCGGGCAATGAGCAGTACTTC. Its protein is CASSGGLAGNEQYF.

This chain joins TRBV27 and TRBJ2-7; weak D call: TRBD1 (6 bases). The CDR3 is 14 amino acids. Germline V gene lookup returns CDR1 MNHEY and CDR2 SMNVEV (reference sequence). V lost 5 bases and J lost 0, with 11 bases in between. CDR3 DNA: TGTGCCAGCAGTACTCGACAGGTCTCCTACGAGCAGTACTTC. It specifies CASSTRQVSYEQYF.

The chain employs TRBV6-6 and TRBJ1-4; possibly TRBD1 for D (5 bases). Per germline, CDR1 MNHNY and CDR2 SVGAGI (reference sequence). This CDR3 has 15 amino acids. Trimming pared 6 bases from V and 7 bases from J, leaving 18 bases between. This chain's CDR3 is CASSPPGGGGEKLFF. DNA of the CDR3: TGTGCCAGCAGCCCTCCCGGGGGTGGAGGTGAAAAACTGTTTTTT.

The chain links TRBV28 to TRBJ2-3, with a weak D call TRBD2 (6 bases). The CDR3 sequence is 17 residues long. The germline V gene has CDR1 MDHEN and CDR2 SYDVKM. With 2 bases removed from V and 4 bases from J, the gap between germline ends came to 19 bases. Here the CDR3 reads CASSLKGGRVPPDTQYF. CDR3 bases: TGTGCCAGCAGTTTAAAGGGAGGCAGGGTCCCGCCAGATACGCAGTATTTT.

This clonotype was seen a handful of times. The chain employs TRBV7-2 and TRBJ2-1; TRBD2 aligns across 12 bases. The CDR3 is made up of 16 amino acids. Germline lookup yields CDR1 SGHTA and CDR2 FQGNSA. The ends lost 5 bases at V and 8 bases at J; junction bases unmatched: 10. The CDR3 nucleotides read TGTGCCAGCAGCCCCCGGGGGGCTAGCGGGAGGGATGAGCAGTTCTTC. Residues: CASSPRGASGRDEQFF.

This clonotype came up a few times. The chain carries TRBV5-5 and TRBJ1-4; D is possibly TRBD1 (6 bases). The CDR3 sequence is 13 residues long. CDR1 is SGHKS and CDR2 is YYEKEE in the germline V gene (reference sequence). The V end lost 2 bases, the J end lost 8 bases, and 10 bases lay between the germline ends. The CDR3: CASSFEGDEKLFF. The DNA of the CDR3 is TGTGCCAGCAGCTTTGAGGGGGACGAAAAACTGTTTTTT.

The chain links TRBV5-7 to TRBJ1-4; D is unresolved. TRBV5-7 is filed as an ORF, its function uncertain. The CDR3 contains 11 residues. Trimming removed 6 bases from V and 5 bases from J, with 5 bases in between. CDR3 residues: CASIDNEKLFF. CDR3 coding DNA: TGTGCCAGCATCGACAATGAAAAACTGTTTTTT.

The chain links TRBV7-2 to TRBJ2-5; D gene unclear. The J call is doubtful: the DNA matches TRBJ2-7 better. Germline loops: CDR1 SGHTA, CDR2 FQGNSA. The CDR3 sequence is 16 residues long. This chain's CDR3 is CASSSHLSILSYEQYF. Here the CDR3 DNA reads TGTGCCAGCAGCTCCCATCTTTCGATTCTTAGCTACGAGCAGTACTTC.